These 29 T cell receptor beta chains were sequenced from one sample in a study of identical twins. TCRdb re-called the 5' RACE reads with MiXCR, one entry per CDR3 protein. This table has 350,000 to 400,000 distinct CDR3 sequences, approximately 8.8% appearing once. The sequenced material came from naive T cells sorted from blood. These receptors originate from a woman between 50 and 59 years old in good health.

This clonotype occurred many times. CDR3 sequence: CASSQDWSSYNEQFF. In DNA, the CDR3 is TGTGCCAGCAGCCAGGACTGGAGCTCCTACAATGAGCAGTTCTTC. V and J are TRBV11-2 and TRBJ2-1; maybe TRBD2 (5 bases). Trimming stripped 5 bases from V and 0 bases from J, with 11 bases between. This CDR3 has 15 amino acids. Germline V CDR1 and CDR2: SGHAT, FQNNGV.

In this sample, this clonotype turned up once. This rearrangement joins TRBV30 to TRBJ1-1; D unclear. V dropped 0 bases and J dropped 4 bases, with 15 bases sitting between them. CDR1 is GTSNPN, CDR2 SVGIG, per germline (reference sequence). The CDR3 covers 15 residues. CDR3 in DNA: TGTGCCTGGAGTGTCCCTGTCGGTTTGGGCACTGAAGCTTTCTTT. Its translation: CAWSVPVGLGTEAFF.

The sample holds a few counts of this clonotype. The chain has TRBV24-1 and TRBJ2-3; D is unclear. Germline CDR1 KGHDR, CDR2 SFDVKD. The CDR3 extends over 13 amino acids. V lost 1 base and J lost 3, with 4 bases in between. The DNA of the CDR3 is TGTGCCACCAGTGATTTTCCTACAGATACGCAGTATTTT. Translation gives CATSDFPTDTQYF.

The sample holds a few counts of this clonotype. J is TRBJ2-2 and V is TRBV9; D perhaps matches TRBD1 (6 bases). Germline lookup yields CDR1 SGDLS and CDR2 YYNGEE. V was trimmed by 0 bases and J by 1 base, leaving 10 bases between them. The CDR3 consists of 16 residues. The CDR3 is CASSVGGGRNTGELFF. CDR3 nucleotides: TGTGCCAGCAGCGTAGGAGGGGGTAGGAACACCGGGGAGCTGTTTTTT. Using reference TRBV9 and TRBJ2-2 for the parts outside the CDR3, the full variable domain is DSGVTQTPKHLITATGQRVTLRCSPRSGDLSVYWYQQSLDQGLQFLIQYYNGEERAKGNILERFSAQQFPDLHSELNLSSLELGDSALYFCASSVGGGRNTGELFFGEGSRLTVL.

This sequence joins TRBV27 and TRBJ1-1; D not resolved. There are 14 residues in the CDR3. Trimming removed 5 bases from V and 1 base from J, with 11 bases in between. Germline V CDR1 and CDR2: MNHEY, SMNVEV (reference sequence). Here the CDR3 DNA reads TGTGCCAGCAGTGGCCAGCAGTCGAACACTGAAGCTTTCTTT. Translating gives CASSGQQSNTEAFF.

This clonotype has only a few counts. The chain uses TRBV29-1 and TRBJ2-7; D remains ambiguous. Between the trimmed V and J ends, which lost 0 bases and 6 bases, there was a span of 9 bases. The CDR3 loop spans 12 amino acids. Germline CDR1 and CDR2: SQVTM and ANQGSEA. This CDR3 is CSVEDETREQYF. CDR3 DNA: TGCAGCGTTGAAGATGAAACTCGCGAGCAGTACTTC.

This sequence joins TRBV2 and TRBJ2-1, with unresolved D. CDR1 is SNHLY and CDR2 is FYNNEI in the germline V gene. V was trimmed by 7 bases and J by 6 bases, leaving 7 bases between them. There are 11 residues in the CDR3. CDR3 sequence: CASTPPNEQFF. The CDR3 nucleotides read TGTGCCAGCACCCCTCCCAATGAGCAGTTCTTC.

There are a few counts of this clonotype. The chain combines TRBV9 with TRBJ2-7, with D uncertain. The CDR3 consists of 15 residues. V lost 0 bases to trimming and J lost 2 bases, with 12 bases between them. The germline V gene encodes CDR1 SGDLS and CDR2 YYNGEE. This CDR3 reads CASSVAELDTYEQYF. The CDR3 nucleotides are TGTGCCAGCAGCGTAGCGGAGTTAGATACCTACGAGCAGTACTTC.

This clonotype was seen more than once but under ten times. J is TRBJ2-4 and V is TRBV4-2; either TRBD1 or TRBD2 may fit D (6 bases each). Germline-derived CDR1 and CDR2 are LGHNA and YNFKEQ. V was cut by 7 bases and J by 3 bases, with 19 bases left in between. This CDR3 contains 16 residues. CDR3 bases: TGTGCCAGCAAACTCCGGGCCGGGGGCGGCAAAAACATTCAGTACTTC. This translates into CASKLRAGGGKNIQYF.

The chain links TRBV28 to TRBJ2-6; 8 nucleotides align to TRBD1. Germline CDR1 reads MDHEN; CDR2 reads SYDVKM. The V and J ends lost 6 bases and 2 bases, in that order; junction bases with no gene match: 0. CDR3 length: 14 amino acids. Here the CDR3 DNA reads TGTGCCAGCAGGACAGGGGCTGGGGCCAACGTCCTGACTTTC. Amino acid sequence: CASRTGAGANVLTF.

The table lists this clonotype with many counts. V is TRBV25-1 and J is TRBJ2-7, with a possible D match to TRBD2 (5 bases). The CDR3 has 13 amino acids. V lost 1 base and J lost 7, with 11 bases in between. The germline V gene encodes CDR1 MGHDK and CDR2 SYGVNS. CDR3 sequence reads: CASSEFGVGEQYV. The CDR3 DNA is TGTGCCAGCAGTGAATTCGGGGTCGGGGAGCAGTACGTC.

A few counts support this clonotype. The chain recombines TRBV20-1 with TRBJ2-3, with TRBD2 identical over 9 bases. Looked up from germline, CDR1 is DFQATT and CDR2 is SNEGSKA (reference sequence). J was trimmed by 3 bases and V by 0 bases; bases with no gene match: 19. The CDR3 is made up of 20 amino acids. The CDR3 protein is CSARDRTLREGTLATDTQYF. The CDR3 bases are TGCAGTGCTAGAGATCGTACTTTGCGGGAGGGAACCTTGGCAACAGATACGCAGTATTTT.

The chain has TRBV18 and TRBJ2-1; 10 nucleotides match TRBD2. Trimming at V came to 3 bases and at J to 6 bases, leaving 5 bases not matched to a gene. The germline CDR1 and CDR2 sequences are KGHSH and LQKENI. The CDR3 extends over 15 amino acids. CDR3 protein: CASSPRTSGGNEQFF. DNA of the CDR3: TGTGCCAGCTCACCCCGGACTAGCGGAGGCAATGAGCAGTTCTTC.

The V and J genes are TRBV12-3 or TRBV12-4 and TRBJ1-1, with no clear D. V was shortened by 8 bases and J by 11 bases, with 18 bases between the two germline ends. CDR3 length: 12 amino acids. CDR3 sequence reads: CASSPGFIEAFF. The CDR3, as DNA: TGTGCCAGCTCGCCAGGTTTCATCGAGGCTTTCTTT.

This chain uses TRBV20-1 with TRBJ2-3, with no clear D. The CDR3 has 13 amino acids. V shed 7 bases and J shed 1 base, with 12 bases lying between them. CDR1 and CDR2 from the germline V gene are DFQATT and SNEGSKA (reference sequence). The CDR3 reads CSGGRGGTDTQYF. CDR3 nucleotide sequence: TGCAGTGGGGGTCGAGGTGGCACAGATACGCAGTATTTT.

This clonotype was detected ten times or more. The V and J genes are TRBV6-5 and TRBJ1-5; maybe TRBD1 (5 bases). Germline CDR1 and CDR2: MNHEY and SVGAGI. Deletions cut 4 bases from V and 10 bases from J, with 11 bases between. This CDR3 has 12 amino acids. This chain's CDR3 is CASSLRGGPQHF. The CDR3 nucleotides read TGTGCCAGCAGTTTAAGGGGTGGACCCCAGCATTTT.

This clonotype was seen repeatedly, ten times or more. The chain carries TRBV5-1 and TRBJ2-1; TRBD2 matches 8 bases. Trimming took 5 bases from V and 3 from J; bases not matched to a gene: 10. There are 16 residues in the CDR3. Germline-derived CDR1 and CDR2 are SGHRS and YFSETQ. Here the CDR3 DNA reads TGCGCCAGCAGTCAGGCCGCGGGAGGACTCTACAATGAGCAGTTCTTC. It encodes CASSQAAGGLYNEQFF. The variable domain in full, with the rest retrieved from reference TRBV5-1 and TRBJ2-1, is KAGVTQTPRYLIKTRGQQVTLSCSPISGHRSVSWYQQTPGQGLQFLFEYFSETQRNKGNFPGRFSGRQFSNSRSEMNVSTLELGDSALYLCASSQAAGGLYNEQFFGPGTRLTVL.

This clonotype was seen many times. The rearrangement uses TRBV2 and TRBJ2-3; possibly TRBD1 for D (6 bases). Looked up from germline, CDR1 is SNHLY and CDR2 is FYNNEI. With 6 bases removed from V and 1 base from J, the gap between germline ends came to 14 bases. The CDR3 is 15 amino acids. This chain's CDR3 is CASRLDRLGTDTQYF. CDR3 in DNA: TGTGCCAGCAGACTCGACAGGTTGGGCACAGATACGCAGTATTTT.

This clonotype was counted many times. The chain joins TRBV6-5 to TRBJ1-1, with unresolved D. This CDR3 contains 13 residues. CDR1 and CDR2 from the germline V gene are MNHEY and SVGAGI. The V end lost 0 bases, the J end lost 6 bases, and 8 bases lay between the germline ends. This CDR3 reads CASSYSGLAEAFF. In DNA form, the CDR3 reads TGTGCCAGCAGTTACTCAGGACTGGCTGAAGCTTTCTTT.

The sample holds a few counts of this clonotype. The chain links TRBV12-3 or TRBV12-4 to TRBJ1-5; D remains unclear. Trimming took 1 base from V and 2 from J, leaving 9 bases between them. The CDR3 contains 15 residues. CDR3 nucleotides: TGTGCCAGCAGTTTAGGCAGATCGGGCAATCAGCCCCAGCATTTT. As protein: CASSLGRSGNQPQHF.

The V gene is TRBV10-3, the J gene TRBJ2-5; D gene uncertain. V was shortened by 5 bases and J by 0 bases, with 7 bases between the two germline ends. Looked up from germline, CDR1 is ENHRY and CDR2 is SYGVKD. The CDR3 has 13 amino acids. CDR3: CAISPAYQETQYF. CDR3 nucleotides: TGTGCCATCAGTCCCGCGTACCAAGAGACCCAGTACTTC.

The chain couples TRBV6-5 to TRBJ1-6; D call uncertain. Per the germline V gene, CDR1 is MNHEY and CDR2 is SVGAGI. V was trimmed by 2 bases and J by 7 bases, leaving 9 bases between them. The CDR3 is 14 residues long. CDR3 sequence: CASSYEARNSPLHF. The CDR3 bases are TGTGCCAGCAGTTACGAGGCAAGGAATTCACCCCTCCACTTT.

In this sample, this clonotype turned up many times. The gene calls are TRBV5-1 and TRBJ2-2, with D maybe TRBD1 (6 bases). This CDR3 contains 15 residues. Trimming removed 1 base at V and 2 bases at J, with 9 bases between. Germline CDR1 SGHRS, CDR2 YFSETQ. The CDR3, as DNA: TGCGCCAGCAGCTTGTTGGACAGCAACACCGGGGAGCTGTTTTTT. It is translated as CASSLLDSNTGELFF.

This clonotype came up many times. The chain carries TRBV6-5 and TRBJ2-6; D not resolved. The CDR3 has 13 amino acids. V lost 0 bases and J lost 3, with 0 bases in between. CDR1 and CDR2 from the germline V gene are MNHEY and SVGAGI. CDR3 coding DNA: TGTGCCAGCAGTTACTCTGGGGCCAACGTCCTGACTTTC. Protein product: CASSYSGANVLTF.

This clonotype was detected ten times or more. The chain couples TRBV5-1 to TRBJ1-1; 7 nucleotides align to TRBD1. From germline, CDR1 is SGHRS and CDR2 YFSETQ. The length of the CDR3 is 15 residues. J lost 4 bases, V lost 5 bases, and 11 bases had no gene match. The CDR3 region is CASRVSQGGTTEAFF. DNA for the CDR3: TGCGCCAGCAGGGTCAGCCAGGGGGGTACCACTGAAGCTTTCTTT.

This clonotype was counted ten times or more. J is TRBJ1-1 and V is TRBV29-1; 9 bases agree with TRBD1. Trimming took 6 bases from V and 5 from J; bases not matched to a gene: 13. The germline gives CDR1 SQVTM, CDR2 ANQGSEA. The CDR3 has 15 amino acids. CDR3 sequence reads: CSVGQGGTGSTEAFF. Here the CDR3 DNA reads TGCAGCGTGGGACAGGGTGGGACAGGAAGTACTGAAGCTTTCTTT.

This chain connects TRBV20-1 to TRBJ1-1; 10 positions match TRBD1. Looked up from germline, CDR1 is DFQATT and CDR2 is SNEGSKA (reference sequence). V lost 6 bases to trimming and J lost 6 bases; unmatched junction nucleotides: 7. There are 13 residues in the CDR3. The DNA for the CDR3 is TGCAGTGCGCAGGGACAGGGGTTTTCTGAAGCTTTCTTT. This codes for CSAQGQGFSEAFF.

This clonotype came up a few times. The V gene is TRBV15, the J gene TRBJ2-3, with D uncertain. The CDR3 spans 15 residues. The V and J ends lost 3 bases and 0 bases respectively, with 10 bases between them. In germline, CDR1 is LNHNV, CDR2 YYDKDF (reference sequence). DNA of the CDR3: TGTGCCACCAGCAGTCTACGGTCTAGCACAGATACGCAGTATTTT. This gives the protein CATSSLRSSTDTQYF. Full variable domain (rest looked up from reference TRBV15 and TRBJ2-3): DAMVIQNPRYQVTQFGKPVTLSCSQTLNHNVMYWYQQKSSQAPKLLFHYYDKDFNNEADTPDNFQSRRPNTSFCFLDIRSPGLGDTAMYLCATSSLRSSTDTQYFGPGTRLTVL.

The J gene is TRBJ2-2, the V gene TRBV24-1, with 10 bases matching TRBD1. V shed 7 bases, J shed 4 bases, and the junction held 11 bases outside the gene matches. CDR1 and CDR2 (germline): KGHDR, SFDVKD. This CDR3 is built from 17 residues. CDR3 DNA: TGTGCCACCAGAGGTAGCCGGGACAGGGGAATCACCGGGGAGCTGTTTTTT. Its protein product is CATRGSRDRGITGELFF.